Each of the 17 T cell receptor beta chains below was sequenced from the same sample in a study of blood T cell repertoires in COVID-19. Method: immunoSEQ multiplex PCR; TCRdb's copy keeps in-frame clones and lacks some. The data show 130,000 to 150,000 clones, 88% seen once. Material: peripheral blood. The source is a man in his 70s with acute or convalescent COVID-19.

The chain employs TRBV28 and TRBJ2-7, with D unclear. The length of the CDR3 is 14 residues. Germline values: CDR1 MDHEN, CDR2 SYDVKM. Trimming took 2 bases from V and 2 from J, leaving 10 bases between them. The CDR3 region has the DNA TGTGCCAGCAGTTTAGCGACTGAAACCTACGAGCAGTACTTC. The encoded protein is CASSLATETYEQYF.

The chain is built from TRBV4-1 and TRBJ1-5; D not certain. The germline V gene has CDR1 MGHRA and CDR2 YSYEKL. The CDR3 runs 14 residues. Trimming stripped 4 bases from V and 3 bases from J, with 10 bases between. The CDR3 region is CASSRLQNNQPQHF. The CDR3 coding sequence is TGCGCCAGCAGCCGCCTCCAGAACAATCAGCCCCAGCATTTT.

The V and J genes are TRBV18 and TRBJ2-1; 10 nucleotides align to TRBD2. The CDR3 loop spans 15 amino acids. J lost 13 bases, V lost 1 base, and 10 bases had no gene match. Germline V gene sequence: CDR1 KGHSH, CDR2 LQKENI. CDR3 amino acids: CASSPQASGSEKQFF. The DNA for the CDR3 is TGTGCCAGCTCACCACAGGCTAGCGGGAGTGAAAAACAGTTCTTC.

The chain links TRBV28 to TRBJ2-7, with TRBD1 matching 9 bases. V shed 1 base, J shed 5 bases, and the junction held 6 bases outside the gene matches. CDR1 is MDHEN, CDR2 SYDVKM, per germline. This CDR3 region has 15 residues. CDR3 amino acids: CASSLSGQGIDEQYF. CDR3 in DNA: TGTGCCAGCAGTTTATCGGGACAGGGAATAGACGAGCAGTACTTC.

The V call is TRBV30, the J call TRBJ1-5, with unresolved D. The germline gives CDR1 GTSNPN, CDR2 SVGIG (reference sequence). This CDR3 has 14 amino acids. Between the trimmed V and J ends, which lost 6 bases and 0 bases, there was a span of 12 bases. CDR3 region: CACEVAASNQPQHF. CDR3 coding DNA: TGTGCCTGCGAGGTAGCGGCTAGCAATCAGCCCCAGCATTTT.

This chain connects TRBV30 to TRBJ2-7; D is possibly TRBD2 (6 bases). Trimming pared 8 bases from V and 7 bases from J, leaving 24 bases between. Per the germline V gene, CDR1 is GTSNPN and CDR2 is SVGIG (reference sequence). The CDR3 contains 14 residues. CDR3 DNA: TGTGCCGGGAAACCGGGCCTCGGACGGGGGGAGCAGTACTTC. Translation gives CAGKPGLGRGEQYF.

V usage is TRBV27 and J usage is TRBJ1-2, with D possibly being TRBD1 (6 bases). V was pared by 7 bases and J by 8 bases, with 20 bases between. Germline CDR1 is MNHEY and CDR2 is SMNVEV (reference sequence). The CDR3 consists of 14 residues. The CDR3 DNA reads TGTGCCAGCACCTCTAGGGGGGGCGCGTGGGGCTACACCTTC. It specifies CASTSRGGAWGYTF.

In this sample, this clone turned up once. V is TRBV5-1 and J is TRBJ2-5; 8 bases match TRBD1. CDR1 and CDR2 (germline): SGHRS, YFSETQ. The CDR3 extends over 15 amino acids. V gave up 0 bases and J gave up 1 base; unmatched junction bases: 2. This CDR3 reads CASSLGTGLQETQYF. The CDR3 DNA sequence: TGCGCCAGCAGCTTGGGGACAGGGCTCCAAGAGACCCAGTACTTC.

This sequence joins TRBV10-3 and TRBJ2-5; 8 positions match TRBD1. J lost 2 bases, V lost 9 bases, and 5 bases had no gene match. Germline V gene data show CDR1 as ENHRY and CDR2 as SYGVKD. The CDR3 runs 13 residues. The CDR3 DNA reads TGTGCCATTGGGACAGGTAGGCAAGAGACCCAGTACTTC. This translates into CAIGTGRQETQYF.

This chain uses TRBV18 with TRBJ1-5, with D perhaps TRBD1 (6 bases). Germline V gene sequence: CDR1 KGHSH, CDR2 LQKENI. V lost 2 bases and J lost 7, with 15 bases in between. This CDR3 is 15 amino acids long. CDR3 sequence (DNA): TGTGCCAGCTCACCAAAAAGGGGGTCGGGGCAGCCCCAGCATTTT. It encodes CASSPKRGSGQPQHF.

This clone is a singleton in its sample. The rearrangement links TRBV6-5 to TRBJ2-7, with 7 bases lining up with TRBD2. The germline V gene encodes CDR1 MNHEY and CDR2 SVGAGI. The CDR3 loop spans 14 amino acids. V shed 5 bases and J 2 bases; nucleotides not matched to a gene: 6. Here the CDR3 DNA reads TGTGCCAGCAGTCCTTCTGGACTAGCCTACGAGCAGTACTTC. It specifies CASSPSGLAYEQYF.

V is TRBV7-8 and J is TRBJ1-2; 8 positions agree with TRBD1. Losses at the gene ends were 5 bases for V and 5 bases for J; bases not matched to a gene: 7. Germline V gene sequence: CDR1 SGHVS, CDR2 FQNEAQ. The CDR3 is made up of 14 amino acids. The chain's CDR3 is CASSQRQGIYGYTF. CDR3 coding DNA: TGTGCCAGCAGCCAACGACAGGGGATTTATGGCTACACCTTC.

The rearrangement joins TRBV5-4 to TRBJ2-3; D gene uncertain. CDR1 and CDR2 from the germline V gene are SGHNT and YYREEE (reference sequence). The ends were cut back, 6 bases at V and 6 bases at J, with 17 bases in the middle. This CDR3 spans 14 amino acids. CDR3 nucleotide sequence: TGTGCCAGCACGTCGAGCCCCCCCTCGGATACGCAGTATTTT. As protein: CASTSSPPSDTQYF.

This clone has just a few counts. The V gene is TRBV19, the J gene TRBJ1-1; TRBD1 might be the D (6 bases). There are 15 residues in the CDR3. V was cut by 5 bases and J by 5 bases, with 18 bases left in between. CDR1 LNHDA and CDR2 SQIVND come from the germline V gene (reference sequence). The CDR3 loop is CASSEWVGARTEAFF. The CDR3 DNA reads TGTGCCAGTAGTGAATGGGTGGGGGCCAGGACTGAAGCTTTCTTT.

The chain couples TRBV18 to TRBJ2-4; D is possibly TRBD2 (6 bases). CDR1 and CDR2 (germline): KGHSH, LQKENI. This CDR3 region has 15 residues. V was shortened by 2 bases and J by 2 bases, with 10 bases between the two germline ends. For the CDR3, the DNA is TGTGCCAGCTCACCATCTCGGGGGTCCAAAAACATTCAGTACTTC. It is translated as CASSPSRGSKNIQYF. Full variable domain (rest looked up from reference TRBV18 and TRBJ2-4): NAGVMQNPRHLVRRRGQEARLRCSPMKGHSHVYWYRQLPEEGLKFMVYLQKENIIDESGMPKERFSAEFPKEGPSILRIQQVVRGDSAAYFCASSPSRGSKNIQYFGAGTRLSVL.

The chain employs TRBV27 and TRBJ1-1; D possibly corresponds to TRBD1 (6 bases). V lost 9 bases and J lost 8, with 19 bases in between. The CDR3 extends over 13 amino acids. Germline V gene lookup returns CDR1 MNHEY and CDR2 SMNVEV (reference sequence). The CDR3 here is CASIDRRLGEAFF. The CDR3 DNA is TGTGCCAGTATCGACAGGCGCTTAGGGGAAGCTTTCTTT.

The V and J genes are TRBV9 and TRBJ2-2; a possible D gene is TRBD2 (8 bases). The V gene lost 3 bases and the J gene lost 5 bases, with 17 bases spanning the gap. This CDR3 is 16 amino acids long. Germline CDR1 and CDR2: SGDLS and YYNGEE. CDR3 sequence: CASSGGGTVRTGELFF. CDR3 DNA sequence: TGTGCCAGCAGCGGCGGGGGGACAGTGCGGACCGGGGAGCTGTTTTTT.